This TCR beta chain was sequenced in a study of blood T cell repertoires in COVID-19. Generated by immunoSEQ multiplex PCR, the TCRdb table keeps only in-frame clones and is missing some. The sample carries under 150,000 clones, 80% to 85% recorded once. Losses at the gene ends were 5 bases for V and 5 bases for J; bases not matched to a gene: 5. The germline CDR1 and CDR2 sequences are GTSNPN and SVGIG (reference sequence). The CDR3 consists of 14 residues. The V gene is TRBV30, the J gene TRBJ1-4, with TRBD1 identical over 10 bases. The receptor was isolated from a human donor in a cohort sampled during active COVID-19. Sequenced input: peripheral blood. The CDR3: CAWGPGQGNEKLFF. The DNA of the CDR3 is TGTGCCTGGGGACCGGGACAGGGGAATGAAAAACTGTTTTTT.